These 5 T cell receptor beta chains were all obtained from the same sample, sequenced in a study of human T cells and chemical hapten exposure. TCRdb passed the RACE reads through MiXCR, listing each CDR3 protein once. This table holds some 94,000 distinct CDR3 sequences, 9.5% to 15% found once. Time point indicated: patch test 1, 2 weeks after DPC sensitization. As to treatment: therapeutic diphenylcyclopropenone sensitization with weekly scalp DPC. Sequenced material: whole blood, taken in connection with sensitization to the hapten diphenylcyclopropenone (DPC). These receptors were collected from a woman aged 40 to 50 with alopecia areata. Some clones in this sample may be carry-over from other donors' samples.

This clonotype was found many times. The chain is built from TRBV18 and TRBJ2-7, with D possibly matching TRBD2 (5 bases). Germline V gene sequence: CDR1 KGHSH, CDR2 LQKENI. The CDR3 is 13 amino acids. V shed 3 bases and J shed 3 bases, with 9 bases lying between them. The chain's CDR3 is CASSPPGYYEQYF. The CDR3 DNA follows: TGTGCCAGCTCACCGCCGGGGTACTACGAGCAGTACTTC.

In its sample, this clonotype was seen a few times. The genes are TRBV28 and TRBJ1-1; D remains ambiguous. Germline V gene lookup returns CDR1 MDHEN and CDR2 SYDVKM. V was clipped by 7 bases and J by 3 bases, with 6 bases between them. CDR3 length: 11 amino acids. CDR3 sequence (DNA): TGTGCCAGCAACCCGTACACTGAAGCTTTCTTT. It translates to CASNPYTEAFF.

CDR3 loop: CASSSLMSEQFF. DNA of the CDR3: TGCGCCAGCAGCTCCCTTATGAGTGAGCAGTTCTTC. The rearrangement joins TRBV5-1 to TRBJ2-1; D is ambiguous. With 3 bases removed from V and 9 bases from J, the gap between germline ends came to 10 bases. Germline assignment: CDR1 SGHRS and CDR2 YFSETQ. The CDR3 consists of 12 residues.

In its sample, this clonotype was seen a few times. CDR3 protein: CASSPGTGAVVSPLHF. The DNA of the CDR3 is TGTGCCAGCTCACCCGGGACAGGGGCTGTCGTTTCACCCCTCCACTTT. V usage is TRBV18 and J usage is TRBJ1-6; 10 nucleotides align to TRBD1. CDR3 length: 16 residues. Losses at the gene ends were 3 bases for V and 9 bases for J; bases not matched to a gene: 8. Germline-derived CDR1 and CDR2 are KGHSH and LQKENI.

This clonotype has a count of ten or more. This sequence joins TRBV20-1 and TRBJ1-6; no firm D call. The CDR3 covers 17 residues. Trimming stripped 0 bases from V and 0 bases from J, with 12 bases between. Germline V gene sequence: CDR1 DFQATT, CDR2 SNEGSKA (reference sequence). The CDR3 bases are TGCAGTGCTAGAGATACCAGGCTTAGCTCCTATAATTCACCCCTCCACTTT. This sequence encodes CSARDTRLSSYNSPLHF.